The T cell receptor beta chain under discussion was sequenced for a study of cytomegalovirus exposure and HLA in healthy donors. Primers for the PCR totalled 60 Vbeta and 13 Jbeta. The method was immunoSEQ multiplex PCR; TCRdb's version includes in-frame clones alone and lacks a portion of them. The sample shows some 160,000 clones, over 75% of them seen only once. V lost 0 bases and J lost 0; bases outside the gene matches: 9. The CDR3 runs 18 residues. Germline CDR1 and CDR2: MNHNS and SASEGT. The clonotype originates from a woman between 25 and 40 years old in good health and CMV-seronegative. The sequencing input was PBMCs. The rearrangement links TRBV6-1 to TRBJ2-7; 9 bases fit TRBD2. The CDR3 reads CASSEAPLTSGFSYEQYF. CDR3 nucleotides: TGTGCCAGCAGTGAAGCGCCACTGACTAGCGGATTCTCCTACGAGCAGTACTTC.